This TCR beta chain was sequenced during a study of shared clonotypes between healthy human individuals. Clones were read by immunoSEQ multiplex PCR, and TCRdb kept only the in-frame ones, dropping some. Of roughly 640,000 clones in the sample, approximately 79% were seen once. There were no recent acute infections or vaccinations among the donors, who were healthy HIV-negative adults. Trimming cost V 6 bases and J 4 bases, with 16 bases left between them. The CDR3 runs 14 residues. The germline V gene has CDR1 MNHNS and CDR2 SASEGT. This TCR was recovered from a woman aged 30 to 39 in good health. Sample: memory CD4+ T cells sorted from blood. Described subset: CD45RA-negative fraction. This rearrangement joins TRBV6-1 to TRBJ2-7; TRBD2 is a possible D gene (6 bases). CDR3 loop: CASRLGTSIYEQYF. As DNA, the CDR3 is TGTGCCAGCAGACTGGGGACTTCAATTTACGAGCAGTACTTC.